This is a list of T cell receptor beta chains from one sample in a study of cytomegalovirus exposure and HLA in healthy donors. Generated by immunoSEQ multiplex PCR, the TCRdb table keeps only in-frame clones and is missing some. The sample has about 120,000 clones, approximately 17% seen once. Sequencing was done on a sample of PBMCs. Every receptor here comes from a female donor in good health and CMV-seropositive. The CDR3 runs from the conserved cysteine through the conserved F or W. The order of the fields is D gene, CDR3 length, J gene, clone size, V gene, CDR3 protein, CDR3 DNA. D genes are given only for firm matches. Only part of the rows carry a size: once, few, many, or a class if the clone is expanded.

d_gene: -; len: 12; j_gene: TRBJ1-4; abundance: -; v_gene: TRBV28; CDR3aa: CASRRTDEKLFF; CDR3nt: TGTGCCAGCAGGCGGACAGATGAAAAACTGTTTTTT
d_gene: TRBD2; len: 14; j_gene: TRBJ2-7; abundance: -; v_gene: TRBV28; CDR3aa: CASSRLADDYEQYF; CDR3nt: TGTGCCAGCAGCCGTCTAGCGGACGACTACGAGCAGTACTTC
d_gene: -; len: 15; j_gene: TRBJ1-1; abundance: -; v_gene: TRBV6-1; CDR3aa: CASSESWGLDTEAFF; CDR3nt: TGTGCCAGCAGTGAATCTTGGGGCTTAGACACTGAAGCTTTCTTT
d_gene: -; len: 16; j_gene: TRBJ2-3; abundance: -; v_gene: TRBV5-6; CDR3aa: CASSDMSVRGTDTQYF; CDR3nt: TGTGCCAGCAGCGACATGTCCGTTCGAGGCACAGATACGCAGTATTTT
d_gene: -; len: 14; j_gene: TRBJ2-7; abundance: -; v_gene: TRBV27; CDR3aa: CASSLGLSSYEQYF; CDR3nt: TGTGCCAGCAGTTTGGGCCTAAGCTCCTACGAGCAGTACTTC
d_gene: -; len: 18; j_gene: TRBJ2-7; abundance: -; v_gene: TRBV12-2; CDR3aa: CASRLIASSLALLYEQYF; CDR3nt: TGTGCAAGTCGCCTGATCGCCTCTAGCTTAGCTCTCCTCTACGAGCAGTACTTC
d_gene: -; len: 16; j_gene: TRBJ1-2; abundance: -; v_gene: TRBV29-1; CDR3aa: CSVGEPSGGSNYGYTF; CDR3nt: TGCAGCGTTGGAGAACCTTCCGGGGGATCTAACTATGGCTACACCTTC
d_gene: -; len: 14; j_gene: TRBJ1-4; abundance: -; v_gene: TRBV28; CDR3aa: CASSLSSGSEKLFF; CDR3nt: TGTGCCAGCAGTTTATCCTCGGGTTCTGAAAAACTGTTTTTT
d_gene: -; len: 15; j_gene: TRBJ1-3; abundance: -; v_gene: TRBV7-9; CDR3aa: CASSFTGGGGNTIYF; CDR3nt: TGTGCCAGCAGCTTTACAGGCGGCGGAGGAAACACCATATATTTT
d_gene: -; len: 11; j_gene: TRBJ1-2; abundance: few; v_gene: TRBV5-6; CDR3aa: CASSASLGYTF; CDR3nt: TGTGCCAGCAGCGCGTCCCTTGGCTACACCTTC
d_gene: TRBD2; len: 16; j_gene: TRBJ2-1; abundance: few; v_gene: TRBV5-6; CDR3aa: CASSLVVGGPGDEQFF; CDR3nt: TGTGCCAGCAGCTTGGTTGTGGGAGGGCCTGGTGATGAGCAGTTCTTC
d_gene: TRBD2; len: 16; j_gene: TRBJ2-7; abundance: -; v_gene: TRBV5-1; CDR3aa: CASSWETGGPSYEQYF; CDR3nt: TGCGCCAGCAGCTGGGAGACGGGGGGACCTTCCTACGAGCAGTACTTC
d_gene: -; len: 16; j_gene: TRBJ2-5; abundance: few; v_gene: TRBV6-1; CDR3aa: CASSEPAGLSRETQYF; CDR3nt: TGTGCCAGCAGTGAACCCGCGGGCCTCTCTCGGGAGACCCAGTACTTC
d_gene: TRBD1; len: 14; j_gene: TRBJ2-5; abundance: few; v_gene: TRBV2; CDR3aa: CASSADRGQETQYF; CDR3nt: TGTGCCAGCAGTGCGGACAGGGGACAAGAGACCCAGTACTTC
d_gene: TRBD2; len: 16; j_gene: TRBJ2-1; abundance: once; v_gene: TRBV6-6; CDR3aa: CASSKIRTSGINEQFF; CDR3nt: TGTGCCAGCAGTAAAATTAGGACTAGCGGGATCAATGAGCAGTTCTTC
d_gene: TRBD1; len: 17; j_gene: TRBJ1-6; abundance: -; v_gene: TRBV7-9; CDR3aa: CASSSQRDSSYNSPLHF; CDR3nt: TGTGCCAGCAGCTCTCAAAGGGACAGCTCCTATAATTCACCCCTCCACTTT
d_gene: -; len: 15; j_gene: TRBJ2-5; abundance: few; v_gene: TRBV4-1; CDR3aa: CASSRGPVRQETQYF; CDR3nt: TGCGCCAGCAGCCGAGGCCCGGTAAGGCAAGAGACCCAGTACTTC
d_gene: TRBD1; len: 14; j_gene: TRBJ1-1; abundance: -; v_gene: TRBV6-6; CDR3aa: CASEYIQGATEAFF; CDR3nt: TGTGCCAGCGAATACATTCAGGGGGCGACTGAAGCTTTCTTT
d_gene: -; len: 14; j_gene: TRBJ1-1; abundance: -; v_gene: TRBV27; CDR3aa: CASSFGGALTEAFF; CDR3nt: TGTGCCAGCAGTTTTGGGGGGGCCCTCACTGAAGCTTTCTTT
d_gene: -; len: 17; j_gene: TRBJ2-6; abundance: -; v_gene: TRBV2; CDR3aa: CASRDQGSSSGANVLTF; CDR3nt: TGTGCCAGCAGGGACCAGGGGAGTAGCTCTGGGGCCAACGTCCTGACTTTC
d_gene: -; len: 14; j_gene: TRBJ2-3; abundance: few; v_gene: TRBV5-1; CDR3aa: CASSLRGPTDTQYF; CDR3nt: TGCGCCAGCAGCTTGAGGGGCCCCACAGATACGCAGTATTTT
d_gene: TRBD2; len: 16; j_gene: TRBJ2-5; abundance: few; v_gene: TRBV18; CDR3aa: CASSPGASGYQETQYF; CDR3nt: TGTGCCAGCTCACCGGGGGCTAGCGGGTACCAAGAGACCCAGTACTTC
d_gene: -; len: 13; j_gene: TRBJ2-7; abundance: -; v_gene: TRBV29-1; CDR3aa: CSVFGSGTYEQYF; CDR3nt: TGCAGCGTATTTGGGTCGGGAACCTACGAGCAGTACTTC
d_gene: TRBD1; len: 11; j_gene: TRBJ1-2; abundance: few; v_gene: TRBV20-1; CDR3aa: CSAADRVIDTF; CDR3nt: TGCAGTGCTGCCGACAGGGTTATTGACACCTTC
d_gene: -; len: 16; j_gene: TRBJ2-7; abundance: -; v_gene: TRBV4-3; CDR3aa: CASSRTSRSSSYEQYF; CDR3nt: TGCGCCAGCAGCCGAACTAGCCGGTCATCCTCCTACGAGCAGTACTTC
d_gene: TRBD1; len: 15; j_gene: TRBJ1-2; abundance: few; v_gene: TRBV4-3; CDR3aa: CASSQSRGQYYGYTF; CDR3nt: TGCGCCAGCAGCCAAAGCAGGGGGCAATACTATGGCTACACCTTC
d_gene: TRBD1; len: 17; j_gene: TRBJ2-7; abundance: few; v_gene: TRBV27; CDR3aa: CASSLARQGVVSYEQYF; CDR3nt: TGTGCCAGCAGTTTAGCTCGACAGGGTGTGGTATCCTACGAGCAGTACTTC
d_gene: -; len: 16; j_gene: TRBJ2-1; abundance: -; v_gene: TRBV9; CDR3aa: CASCHSRRAYYNEQFF; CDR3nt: TGTGCCAGCTGTCATAGCAGGAGGGCCTACTACAATGAGCAGTTCTTC
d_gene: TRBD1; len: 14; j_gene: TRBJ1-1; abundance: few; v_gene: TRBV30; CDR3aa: CAWSWGQGSVEAFF; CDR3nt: TGTGCCTGGAGCTGGGGACAGGGGAGTGTTGAAGCTTTCTTT
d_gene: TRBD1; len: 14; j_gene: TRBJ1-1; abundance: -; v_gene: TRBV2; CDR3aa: CAGRKGQVNTEAFF; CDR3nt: TGTGCCGGCAGGAAGGGACAGGTGAACACTGAAGCTTTCTTT
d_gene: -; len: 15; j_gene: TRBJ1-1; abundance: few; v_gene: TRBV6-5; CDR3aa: CASSYALGGVTEAFF; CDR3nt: TGTGCCAGCAGTTACGCCCTGGGAGGGGTCACTGAAGCTTTCTTT
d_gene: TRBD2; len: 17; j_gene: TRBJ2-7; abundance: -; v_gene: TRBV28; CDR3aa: CASSPLTTSGVTYEQYF; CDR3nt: TGTGCCAGCAGTCCCCTGACGACTAGCGGGGTGACCTACGAGCAGTACTTC
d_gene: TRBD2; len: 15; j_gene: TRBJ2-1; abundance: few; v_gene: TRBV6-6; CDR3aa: CASRSTSGRMNEQFF; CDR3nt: TGTGCCAGCAGGTCGACTAGCGGGAGGATGAATGAGCAGTTCTTC
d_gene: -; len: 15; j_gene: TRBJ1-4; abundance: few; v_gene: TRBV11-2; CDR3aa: CASSTRQAFNEKLFF; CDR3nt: TGTGCCAGCAGCACACGACAGGCCTTTAATGAAAAACTGTTTTTT
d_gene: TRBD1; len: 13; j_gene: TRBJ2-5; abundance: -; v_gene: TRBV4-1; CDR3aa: CASSRDSSARQYF; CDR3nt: TGCGCCAGCAGCAGGGACAGCTCAGCGCGGCAGTACTTC
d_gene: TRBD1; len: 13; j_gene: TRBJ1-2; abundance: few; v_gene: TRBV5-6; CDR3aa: CASSPGQGYGYTF; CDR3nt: TGTGCCAGCAGCCCTGGACAGGGCTATGGCTACACCTTC
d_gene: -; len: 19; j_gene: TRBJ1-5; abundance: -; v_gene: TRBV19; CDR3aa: CASSISTRRLDYSNQPQHF; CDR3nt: TGTGCCAGTAGTATATCGACCAGGCGATTAGACTATAGCAATCAGCCCCAGCATTTT
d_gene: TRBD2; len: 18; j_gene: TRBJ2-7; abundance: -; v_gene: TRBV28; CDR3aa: CASSTPGLAGGWDYEQYF; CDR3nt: TGTGCCAGCAGTACTCCGGGACTAGCGGGAGGCTGGGATTACGAGCAGTACTTC
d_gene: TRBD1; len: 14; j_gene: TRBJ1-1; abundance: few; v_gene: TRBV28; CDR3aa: CASSPTGTGTLFFF; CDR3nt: TGTGCCAGCAGTCCGACCGGGACAGGGACCTTATTTTTCTTT
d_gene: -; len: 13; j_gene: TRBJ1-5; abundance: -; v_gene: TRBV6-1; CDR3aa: CASSQGSNQPQHF; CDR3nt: TGTGCCAGCAGTCAGGGGAGCAATCAGCCCCAGCATTTT
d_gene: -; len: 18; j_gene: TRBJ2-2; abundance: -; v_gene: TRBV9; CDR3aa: CASSVAILLGHLDGELFF; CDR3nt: TGTGCCAGCAGCGTAGCTATCTTACTGGGACATTTAGACGGGGAGCTGTTTTTT
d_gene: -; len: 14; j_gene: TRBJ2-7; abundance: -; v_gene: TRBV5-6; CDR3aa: CASSLASQGYEQYF; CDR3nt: TGTGCCAGCAGCTTGGCCTCACAGGGTTACGAGCAGTACTTC
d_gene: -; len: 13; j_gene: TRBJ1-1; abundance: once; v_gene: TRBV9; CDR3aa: CASSVAVNTEAFF; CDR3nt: TGTGCCAGCAGCGTAGCAGTGAACACTGAAGCTTTCTTT
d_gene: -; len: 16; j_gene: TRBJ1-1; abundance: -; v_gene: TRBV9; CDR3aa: CASSITTETMNTEAFF; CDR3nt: TGTGCCAGCAGCATAACGACAGAGACCATGAACACTGAAGCTTTCTTT
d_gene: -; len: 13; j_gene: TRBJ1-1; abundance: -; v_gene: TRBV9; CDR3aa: CASSVEPNTEAFF; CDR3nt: TGTGCCAGCAGTGTCGAGCCGAACACTGAAGCTTTCTTT
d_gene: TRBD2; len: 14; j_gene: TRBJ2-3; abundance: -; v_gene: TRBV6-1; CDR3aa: CASSPGLLPDTQYF; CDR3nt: TGTGCCAGCAGTCCGGGACTACTGCCAGATACGCAGTATTTT
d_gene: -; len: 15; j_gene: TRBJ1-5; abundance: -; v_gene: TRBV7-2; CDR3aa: CASSLDRTKGQPQHF; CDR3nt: TGTGCCAGCAGCTTAGACAGGACAAAGGGTCAGCCCCAGCATTTT
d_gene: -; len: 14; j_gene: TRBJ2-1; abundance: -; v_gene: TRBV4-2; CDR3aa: CASSQGDFYNEQFF; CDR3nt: TGTGCCAGCAGCCAAGGGGACTTCTACAATGAGCAGTTCTTC
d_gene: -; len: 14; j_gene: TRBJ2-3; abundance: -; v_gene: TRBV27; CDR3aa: CASSFPGSTDTQYF; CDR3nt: TGTGCCAGCAGTTTCCCAGGGTCCACAGATACGCAGTATTTT
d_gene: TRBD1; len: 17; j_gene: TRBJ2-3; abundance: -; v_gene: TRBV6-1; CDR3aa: CASSEAVRRQGEDTQYF; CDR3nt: TGTGCCAGCAGTGAAGCGGTGCGTCGGCAGGGGGAAGATACGCAGTATTTT
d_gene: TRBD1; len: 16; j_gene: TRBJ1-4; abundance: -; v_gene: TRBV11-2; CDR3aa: CASSLGDSSHGEKLFF; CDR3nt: TGTGCCAGCAGCTTAGGGGACAGCTCTCACGGTGAAAAACTGTTTTTT
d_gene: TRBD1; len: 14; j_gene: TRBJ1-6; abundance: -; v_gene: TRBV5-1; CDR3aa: CASSWDRGNSPLHF; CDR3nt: TGCGCCAGCAGCTGGGACAGGGGTAATTCACCCCTCCACTTT
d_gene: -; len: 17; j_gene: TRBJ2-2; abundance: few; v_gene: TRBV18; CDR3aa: CASSPYLGQGDTGELFF; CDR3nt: TGTGCCAGCTCACCGTATTTGGGACAAGGCGACACCGGGGAGCTGTTTTTT
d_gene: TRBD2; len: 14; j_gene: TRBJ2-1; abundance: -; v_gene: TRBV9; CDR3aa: CASSAGTTYNEQFF; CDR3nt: TGTGCCAGCAGCGCAGGGACTACCTACAATGAGCAGTTCTTC